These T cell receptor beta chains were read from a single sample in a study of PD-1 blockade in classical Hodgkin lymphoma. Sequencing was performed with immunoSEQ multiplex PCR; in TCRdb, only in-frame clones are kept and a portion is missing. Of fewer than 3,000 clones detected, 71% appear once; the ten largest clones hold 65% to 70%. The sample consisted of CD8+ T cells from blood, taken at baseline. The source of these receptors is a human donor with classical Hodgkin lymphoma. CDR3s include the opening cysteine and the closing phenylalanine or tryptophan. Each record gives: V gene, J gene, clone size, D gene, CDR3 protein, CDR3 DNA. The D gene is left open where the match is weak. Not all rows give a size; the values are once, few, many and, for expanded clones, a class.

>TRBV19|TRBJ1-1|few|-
CASSSWTLFTEAFF
TGTGCCAGTAGTTCGTGGACGCTGTTCACTGAAGCTTTCTTT
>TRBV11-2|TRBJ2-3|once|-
CASSLYGGTDTQYF
TGTGCCAGCAGCTTATACGGGGGCACAGATACGCAGTATTTT
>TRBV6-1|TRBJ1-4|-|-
CASSLGPRDEKLFF
TGTGCCAGCAGCCTTGGCCCAAGGGATGAAAAACTGTTTTTT
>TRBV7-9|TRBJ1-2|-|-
CASSLGGNPNYGYTF
TGTGCCAGCAGCTTAGGAGGGAATCCTAACTATGGCTACACCTTC
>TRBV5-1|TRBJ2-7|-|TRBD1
CASKGQGVEQYF
TGCGCCAGCAAAGGACAGGGGGTCGAGCAGTACTTC
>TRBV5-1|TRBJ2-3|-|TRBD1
CASSLVGTGSWTDTQYF
TGCGCCAGCAGCTTGGTAGGGACAGGGAGTTGGACAGATACGCAGTATTTT
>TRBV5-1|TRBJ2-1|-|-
CASSFLGDNEQFF
TGCGCCAGCAGCTTTTTGGGGGACAATGAGCAGTTCTTC
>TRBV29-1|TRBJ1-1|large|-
CSVEATKNPFPAAFF
TGCAGCGTTGAGGCCACGAAGAATCCCTTCCCGGCAGCTTTCTTT